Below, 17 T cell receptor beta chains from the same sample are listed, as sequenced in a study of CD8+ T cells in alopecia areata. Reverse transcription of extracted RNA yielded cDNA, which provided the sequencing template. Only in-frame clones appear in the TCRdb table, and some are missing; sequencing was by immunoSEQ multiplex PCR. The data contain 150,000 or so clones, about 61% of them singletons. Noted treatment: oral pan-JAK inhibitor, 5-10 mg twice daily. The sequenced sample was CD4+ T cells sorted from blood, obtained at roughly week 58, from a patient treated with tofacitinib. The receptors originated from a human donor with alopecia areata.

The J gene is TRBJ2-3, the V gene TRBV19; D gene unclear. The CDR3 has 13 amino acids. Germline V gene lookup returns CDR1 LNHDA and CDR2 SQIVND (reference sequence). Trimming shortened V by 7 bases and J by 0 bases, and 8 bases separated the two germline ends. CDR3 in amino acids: CASKWASTDTQYF. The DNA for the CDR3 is TGTGCCAGTAAGTGGGCCAGCACAGATACGCAGTATTTT.

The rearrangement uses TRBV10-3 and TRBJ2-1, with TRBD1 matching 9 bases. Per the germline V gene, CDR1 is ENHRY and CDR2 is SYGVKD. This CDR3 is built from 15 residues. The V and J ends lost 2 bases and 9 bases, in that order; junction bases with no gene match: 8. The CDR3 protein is CAISETETGGGEQFF. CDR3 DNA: TGTGCCATCAGTGAGACCGAAACAGGGGGCGGTGAGCAGTTCTTC.

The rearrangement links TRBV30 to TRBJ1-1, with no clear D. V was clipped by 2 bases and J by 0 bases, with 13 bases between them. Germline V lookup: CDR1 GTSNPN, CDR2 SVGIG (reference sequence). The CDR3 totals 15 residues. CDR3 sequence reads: CAWSLLWGMNTEAFF. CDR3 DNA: TGTGCCTGGAGTTTATTATGGGGAATGAACACTGAAGCTTTCTTT.

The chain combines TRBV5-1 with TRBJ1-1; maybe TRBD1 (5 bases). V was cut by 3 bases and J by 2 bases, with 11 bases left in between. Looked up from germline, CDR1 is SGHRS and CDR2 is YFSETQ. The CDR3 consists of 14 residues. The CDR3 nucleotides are TGCGCCAGCAGCTGGAACAGGTTAAACACTGAAGCTTTCTTT. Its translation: CASSWNRLNTEAFF. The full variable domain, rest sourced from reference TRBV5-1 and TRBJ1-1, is KAGVTQTPRYLIKTRGQQVTLSCSPISGHRSVSWYQQTPGQGLQFLFEYFSETQRNKGNFPGRFSGRQFSNSRSEMNVSTLELGDSALYLCASSWNRLNTEAFFGQGTRLTVV.

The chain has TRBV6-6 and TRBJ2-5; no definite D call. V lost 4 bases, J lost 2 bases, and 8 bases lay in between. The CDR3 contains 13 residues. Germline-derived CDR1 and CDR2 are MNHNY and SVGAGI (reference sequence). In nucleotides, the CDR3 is TGTGCCAGCAGTTCCACAGAACAAGAGACCCAGTACTTC. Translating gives CASSSTEQETQYF.

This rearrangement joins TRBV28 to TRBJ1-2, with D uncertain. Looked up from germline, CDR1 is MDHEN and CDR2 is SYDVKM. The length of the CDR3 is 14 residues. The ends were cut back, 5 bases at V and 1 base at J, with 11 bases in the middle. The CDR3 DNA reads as TGTGCCAGCAGTATCTCACGGCTTAACTATGGCTACACCTTC. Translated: CASSISRLNYGYTF.

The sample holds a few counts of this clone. The CDR3 bases are TGTGCCTGGTCAGAGGATTGGACAGAGCATAATTCACCCCTCCACTTT. Translating it yields CAWSEDWTEHNSPLHF. The chain uses TRBV30 and TRBJ1-6, with D possibly TRBD1 on 6 matching bases. Between the trimmed V and J ends, which lost 5 bases and 5 bases, there was a span of 19 bases. This CDR3 has 16 amino acids. From germline, CDR1 is GTSNPN and CDR2 SVGIG (reference sequence).

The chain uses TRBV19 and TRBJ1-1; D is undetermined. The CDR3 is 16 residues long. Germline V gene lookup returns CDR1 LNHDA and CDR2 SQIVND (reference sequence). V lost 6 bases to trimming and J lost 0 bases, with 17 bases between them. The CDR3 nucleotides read TGTGCCAGTAGCCAGCCGGGTTTCCTCATGAACACTGAAGCTTTCTTT. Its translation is CASSQPGFLMNTEAFF. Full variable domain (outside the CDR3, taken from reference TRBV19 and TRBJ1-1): DGGITQSPKYLFRKEGQNVTLSCEQNLNHDAMYWYRQDPGQGLRLIYYSQIVNDFQKGDIAEGYSVSREKKESFPLTVTSAQKNPTAFYLCASSQPGFLMNTEAFFGQGTRLTVV.

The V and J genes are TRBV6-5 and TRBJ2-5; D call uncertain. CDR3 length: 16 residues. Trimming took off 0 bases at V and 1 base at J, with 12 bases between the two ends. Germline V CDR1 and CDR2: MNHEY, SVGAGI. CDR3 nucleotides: TGTGCCAGCAGTTACTCCCTTGGGATCTTCCAAGAGACCCAGTACTTC. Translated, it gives CASSYSLGIFQETQYF.

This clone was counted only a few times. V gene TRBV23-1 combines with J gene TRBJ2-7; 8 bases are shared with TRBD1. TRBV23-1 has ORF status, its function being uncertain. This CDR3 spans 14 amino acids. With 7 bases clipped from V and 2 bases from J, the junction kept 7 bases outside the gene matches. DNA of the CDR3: TGCGCCAGCAATCACCGGGACAGGACCTACGAGCAGTACTTC. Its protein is CASNHRDRTYEQYF.

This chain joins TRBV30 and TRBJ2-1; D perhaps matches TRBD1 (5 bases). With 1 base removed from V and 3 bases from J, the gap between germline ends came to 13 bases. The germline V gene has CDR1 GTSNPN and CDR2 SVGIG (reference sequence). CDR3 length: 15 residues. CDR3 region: CAWSEGKGNYNEQFF. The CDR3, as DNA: TGTGCCTGGAGTGAGGGGAAAGGCAACTACAATGAGCAGTTCTTC.

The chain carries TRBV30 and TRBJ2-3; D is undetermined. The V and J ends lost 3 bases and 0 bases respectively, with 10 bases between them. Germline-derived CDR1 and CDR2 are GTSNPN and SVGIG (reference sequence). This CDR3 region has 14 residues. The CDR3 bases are TGTGCCTGGAGAAGCACGCAGAGCACAGATACGCAGTATTTT. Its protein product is CAWRSTQSTDTQYF.

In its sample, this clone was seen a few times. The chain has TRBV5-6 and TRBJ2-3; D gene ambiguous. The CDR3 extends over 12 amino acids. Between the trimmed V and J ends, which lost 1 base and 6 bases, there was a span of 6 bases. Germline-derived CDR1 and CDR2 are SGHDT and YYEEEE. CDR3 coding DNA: TGTGCCAGCAGCTTGATTAAGGATACGCAGTATTTT. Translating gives CASSLIKDTQYF.

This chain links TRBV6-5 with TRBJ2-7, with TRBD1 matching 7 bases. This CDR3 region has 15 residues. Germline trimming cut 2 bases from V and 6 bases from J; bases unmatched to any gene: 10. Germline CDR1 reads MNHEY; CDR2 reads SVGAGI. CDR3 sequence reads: CASSYDPTGFGEQYF. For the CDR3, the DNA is TGTGCCAGCAGTTACGACCCGACAGGGTTTGGCGAGCAGTACTTC.

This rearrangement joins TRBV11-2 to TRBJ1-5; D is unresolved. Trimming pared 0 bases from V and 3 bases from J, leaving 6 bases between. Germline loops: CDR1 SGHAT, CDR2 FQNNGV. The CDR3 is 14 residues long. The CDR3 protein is CASSLEQINQPQHF. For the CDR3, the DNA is TGTGCCAGCAGCTTAGAACAGATCAATCAGCCCCAGCATTTT. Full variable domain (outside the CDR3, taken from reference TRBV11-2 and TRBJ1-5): EAGVAQSPRYKIIEKRQSVAFWCNPISGHATLYWYQQILGQGPKLLIQFQNNGVVDDSQLPKDRFSAERLKGVDSTLKIQPAKLEDSAVYLCASSLEQINQPQHFGDGTRLSIL.

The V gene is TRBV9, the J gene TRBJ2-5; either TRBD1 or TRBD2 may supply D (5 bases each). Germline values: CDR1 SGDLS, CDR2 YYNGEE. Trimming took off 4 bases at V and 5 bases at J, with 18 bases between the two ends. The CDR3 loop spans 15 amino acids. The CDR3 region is CASSLAGTWAETQYF. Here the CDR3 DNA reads TGTGCCAGCAGCCTAGCTGGGACGTGGGCGGAGACCCAGTACTTC. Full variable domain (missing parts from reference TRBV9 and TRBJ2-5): DSGVTQTPKHLITATGQRVTLRCSPRSGDLSVYWYQQSLDQGLQFLIQYYNGEERAKGNILERFSAQQFPDLHSELNLSSLELGDSALYFCASSLAGTWAETQYFGPGTRLLVL.

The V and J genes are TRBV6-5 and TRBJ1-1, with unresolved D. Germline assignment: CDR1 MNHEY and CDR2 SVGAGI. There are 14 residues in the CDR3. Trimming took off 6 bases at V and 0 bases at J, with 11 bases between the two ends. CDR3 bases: TGTGCCAGCAGGGAGACACTACTGAACACTGAAGCTTTCTTT. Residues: CASRETLLNTEAFF.